Shown below are 21 T cell receptor beta chains from a single sample sequenced in a study of CD8 T cells in Susac syndrome. With random hexamers, reverse transcription was performed on roughly 0.45 to 1 ug of RNA. TCRdb re-analysed the immunoSEQ multiplex PCR reads in MiXCR, keeping a single row per CDR3 protein. The sample lists 150,000 or so distinct CDR3 sequences; around 96% were seen once. The specimen was CD4+ T cells from PBMCs. These TCRs come from a human donor in good health.

The CDR3 region has the DNA TGCGCCAGCAGCCAAGGACTAGCGGGGGGCGTGGACACCGGGGAGCTGTTTTTT. Its translation is CASSQGLAGGVDTGELFF. V is TRBV4-3 and J is TRBJ2-2; 13 bases line up with TRBD2. Germline trimming cut 1 base from V and 3 bases from J; bases unmatched to any gene: 5. The CDR3 runs to 18 residues. The germline V gene has CDR1 LGHNA and CDR2 YSLEER.

The chain links TRBV29-1 to TRBJ1-2; 8 bases map to TRBD1. Per germline, CDR1 SQVTM and CDR2 ANQGSEA. The junction had 10 bases not matched to a gene; V was cut back by 6 bases and J by 7 bases. This CDR3 has 13 residues. The CDR3 coding sequence is TGCAGCGTCGGACAGGGAAAAGGCGGTGGCTACACCTTC. It codes for CSVGQGKGGGYTF.

The V and J genes are TRBV28 and TRBJ1-4, with 9 bases aligning to TRBD1. Germline trimming cut 2 bases from V and 7 bases from J; bases unmatched to any gene: 5. The CDR3 is 15 amino acids. Looked up from germline, CDR1 is MDHEN and CDR2 is SYDVKM. CDR3 sequence: CASSLQGQGGEKLFF. In nucleotides, the CDR3 is TGTGCCAGCAGTTTACAGGGACAGGGAGGTGAAAAACTGTTTTTT.

The chain is built from TRBV7-9 and TRBJ2-5, with 11 positions matching TRBD1. V dropped 5 bases and J dropped 5; count of bases not matched to a gene: 7. CDR3 length equals 15 residues. In germline, CDR1 is SEHNR, CDR2 FQNEAQ (reference sequence). CDR3 loop: CASSTRTGGAETQYF. The CDR3 DNA is TGTGCCAGCAGCACGAGGACAGGGGGCGCGGAGACCCAGTACTTC.

This chain connects TRBV24-1 to TRBJ2-3; TRBD2 agrees at 8 bases. There are 13 residues in the CDR3. With 5 bases clipped from V and 6 bases from J, the junction kept 3 bases outside the gene matches. Germline V CDR1 and CDR2: KGHDR, SFDVKD. CDR3 residues: CATSVGGADTQYF. The CDR3 region has the DNA TGTGCCACCAGTGTCGGGGGGGCCGATACGCAGTATTTT.

The gene calls are TRBV11-2 and TRBJ2-5; 9 nucleotides line up with TRBD2. Germline V CDR1 and CDR2: SGHAT, FQNNGV. After removal of 6 bases from V and 6 bases from J, the junction contained 11 bases not matched to a gene. The CDR3 loop spans 15 amino acids. The DNA of the CDR3 is TGTGCCAGCAGTCCGACTAGCGGCACCGACCAGACCCAGTACTTC. It encodes CASSPTSGTDQTQYF. The full variable domain, its missing parts supplied by reference TRBV11-2 and TRBJ2-5, is EAGVAQSPRYKIIEKRQSVAFWCNPISGHATLYWYQQILGQGPKLLIQFQNNGVVDDSQLPKDRFSAERLKGVDSTLKIQPAKLEDSAVYLCASSPTSGTDQTQYFGPGTRLLVL.

The chain carries TRBV29-1 and TRBJ1-2; the D gene is possibly TRBD1 (6 bases). Deletions cut 7 bases from V and 4 bases from J, with 13 bases between. The CDR3 has 12 amino acids. Germline CDR1 and CDR2: SQVTM and ANQGSEA. The CDR3 bases are TGCAGCGCTTGGACAGACCTCTATGGCTACACCTTC. It encodes CSAWTDLYGYTF.

This sequence joins TRBV29-1 and TRBJ2-3; 8 bases fit TRBD2. The CDR3 is 14 residues long. Trimming cost V 6 bases and J 3 bases; bases outside gene matches: 8. Looked up from germline, CDR1 is SQVTM and CDR2 is ANQGSEA. Here the CDR3 DNA reads TGCAGCGTCGCCGGACTAGCAGGGACAGATACGCAGTATTTT. Translation: CSVAGLAGTDTQYF.

V gene TRBV27 combines with J gene TRBJ1-5; weak D call: TRBD1 (6 bases). Trimming stripped 9 bases from V and 3 bases from J, with 18 bases between. The germline V gene has CDR1 MNHEY and CDR2 SMNVEV (reference sequence). The CDR3 has 15 residues. CDR3 sequence (DNA): TGTGCCAGTCACCCGACCGGGACATCCAATCAGCCCCAGCATTTT. This codes for CASHPTGTSNQPQHF.

The chain recombines TRBV3-1 with TRBJ1-1; tentatively, D is TRBD1 (5 bases). Germline CDR1 reads LGHDT; CDR2 reads YNNKEL (reference sequence). V shed 5 bases and J shed 8 bases, with 15 bases lying between them. The CDR3 runs to 13 residues. CDR3 sequence reads: CASSGANDREAFF. CDR3 in DNA: TGTGCCAGCAGCGGCGCCAATGACAGAGAAGCTTTCTTT.

This rearrangement joins TRBV7-2 to TRBJ2-1, with 10 bases matching TRBD2. The CDR3 runs 15 residues. Germline-derived CDR1 and CDR2 are SGHTA and FQGNSA. J lost 4 bases, V lost 2 bases, and 2 bases had no gene match. The CDR3 bases are TGTGCCAGCAGCTTATCTAGCGGGGGTTACAATGAGCAGTTCTTC. This sequence encodes CASSLSSGGYNEQFF.

This chain links TRBV29-1 with TRBJ2-1, with D perhaps TRBD1 (5 bases). Germline V gene lookup returns CDR1 SQVTM and CDR2 ANQGSEA. The CDR3 is made up of 13 amino acids. The V and J ends lost 4 bases and 5 bases respectively, with 12 bases between them. CDR3 amino acids: CSVGTQTDNEQFF. CDR3 nucleotides: TGCAGCGTTGGGACACAAACTGACAATGAGCAGTTCTTC.

V gene TRBV28 combines with J gene TRBJ2-5, with D unclear. Germline CDR1 is MDHEN and CDR2 is SYDVKM. This CDR3 has 13 residues. Trimming removed 5 bases at V and 5 bases at J, with 12 bases between. The chain's CDR3 is CASSTGFRETQYF. CDR3 nucleotide sequence: TGTGCCAGCAGTACCGGGTTTCGGGAGACCCAGTACTTC.

The count of this clonotype is one. This CDR3 is CSARDRLAGGYTDTQYF. CDR3 nucleotide sequence: TGCAGTGCTAGAGATAGACTAGCGGGGGGGTATACAGATACGCAGTATTTT. This chain connects TRBV20-1 to TRBJ2-3; 14 bases agree with TRBD2. Germline V CDR1 and CDR2: DFQATT, SNEGSKA (reference sequence). This CDR3 comprises 17 residues. V lost 0 bases and J lost 3; bases outside the gene matches: 5.

The CDR3 protein is CSVEPFSGELFF. The CDR3 coding sequence is TGCAGCGTTGAGCCGTTCTCCGGGGAGCTGTTTTTT. J is TRBJ2-2 and V is TRBV29-1; D uncertain. Germline lookup yields CDR1 SQVTM and CDR2 ANQGSEA. Trimming left V 3 bases short and J 6 bases short, with 8 bases between. The CDR3 has 12 amino acids.

The CDR3 protein is CASSQGRTFDTDTQYF. The CDR3 region has the DNA TGTGCCAGCAGCCAGGGACGGACTTTCGACACAGATACGCAGTATTTT. The rearrangement joins TRBV7-9 to TRBJ2-3, with D perhaps being TRBD1 or TRBD2 (5 bases each). The CDR3 is 16 amino acids. V lost 5 bases and J lost 2, with 17 bases in between. The germline gives CDR1 SEHNR, CDR2 FQNEAQ (reference sequence).

CDR3 in amino acids: CASSLRGPQFF. The CDR3 DNA reads as TGTGCCAGCAGCTTGAGGGGACCCCAGTTCTTC. The chain employs TRBV5-6 and TRBJ2-1; D may be TRBD1 or TRBD2 (5 bases each). Germline assignment: CDR1 SGHDT and CDR2 YYEEEE. The CDR3 is 11 residues long. Trimming pared 1 base from V and 13 bases from J, leaving 9 bases between.

This sequence joins TRBV15 and TRBJ2-7; D is ambiguous. V dropped 1 base and J dropped 0 bases, with 13 bases sitting between them. Per the germline V gene, CDR1 is LNHNV and CDR2 is YYDKDF (reference sequence). CDR3 length: 16 amino acids. CDR3 protein: CATSRAADRSSYEQYF. DNA for the CDR3: TGTGCCACCAGCAGAGCCGCGGACCGGAGCTCCTACGAGCAGTACTTC.

The chain has TRBV6-2 or TRBV6-3 and TRBJ2-3, with D perhaps matching TRBD1 or TRBD2 (6 bases each). Germline V CDR1 and CDR2: MNHEY, SVGEGT. Between the trimmed V and J ends, which lost 6 bases and 2 bases, there was a span of 18 bases. CDR3 length: 16 residues. The CDR3 DNA is TGTGCCAGCAGCCCCGGGGGCCGAGAGGTCACAGATACGCAGTATTTT. Translating gives CASSPGGREVTDTQYF.

This chain's CDR3 is CASSLASGGNQPQHF. CDR3 bases: TGCGCCAGCAGCTTGGCATCGGGGGGCAATCAGCCCCAGCATTTT. The chain couples TRBV5-1 to TRBJ1-5, with D possibly being TRBD1 (5 bases). The ends were cut back, 0 bases at V and 2 bases at J, with 9 bases in the middle. Germline V gene lookup returns CDR1 SGHRS and CDR2 YFSETQ. The CDR3 length is 15 residues.

This rearrangement joins TRBV5-1 to TRBJ2-3; D is unclear. This CDR3 has 16 residues. The V end was cut by 0 bases, the J end by 0 bases, with 11 bases between. The germline V gene encodes CDR1 SGHRS and CDR2 YFSETQ. This chain's CDR3 is CASSLGETTSTDTQYF. DNA for the CDR3: TGCGCCAGCAGCTTGGGAGAGACAACTAGCACAGATACGCAGTATTTT.